This T cell receptor (beta chain) was sequenced in a study of molecular identifiers for immune sequencing clone quantification. MiXCR, applied by TCRdb to the PCR reads, yields one record per CDR3 protein. The table includes around 100,000 distinct CDR3 sequences, roughly 38% detected once. Many counts were recorded for this clonotype. V lost 1 base and J lost 2, with 10 bases in between. The CDR3 loop spans 15 amino acids. CDR1 is SEHNR and CDR2 is FQNEAQ in the germline V gene (reference sequence). The sequenced sample consisted of naive CD8+ T cells from blood, with Jurkat cell RNA spiked in. Subset reported: FACS-sorted CD8+CD4-CCR7+CD45RA+ naive T cells. The chain has TRBV7-9 and TRBJ2-3; D is unclear. The receptor's source is a human donor in good health. Some libraries in this study had Jurkat cell RNA spiked in. The chain's CDR3 is CASSLGWGTTDTQYF. The DNA for the CDR3 is TGTGCCAGCAGCTTAGGATGGGGAACCACAGATACGCAGTATTTT.